This TCR beta chain originates from a study of shared clonotypes between healthy human individuals. Overall study results and limits: The study found about 4.6% of naive CD4 clonotypes shared across a handful of donors. Sampling covered blood only; tissue repertoires likely differ.

Germline V lookup: CDR1 SGDLS, CDR2 YYNGEE. V was pared by 3 bases and J by 4 bases, with 6 bases of the junction left unmatched. There are 14 residues in the CDR3. On this clone: Its target is not known.

Into CD45RA+ naive and CD45RA-negative memory subsets, the CD4+ cells were split. Some clones are missing from TCRdb's copy, which holds only in-frame ones; the method was immunoSEQ multiplex PCR. The sample records 2 million or so clones, roughly 94% being singletons. The sequencing input was naive CD4+ T cells sorted from blood. The subset is: CD45RA+ positively selected. The origin of this receptor is a man in his late teens or twenties in good health. V is TRBV9 and J is TRBJ2-7; TRBD1 matches 8 bases. The CDR3 here is CASSAGGGGYEQYF. DNA for the CDR3: TGTGCCAGCAGCGCAGGGGGCGGAGGATACGAGCAGTACTTC.